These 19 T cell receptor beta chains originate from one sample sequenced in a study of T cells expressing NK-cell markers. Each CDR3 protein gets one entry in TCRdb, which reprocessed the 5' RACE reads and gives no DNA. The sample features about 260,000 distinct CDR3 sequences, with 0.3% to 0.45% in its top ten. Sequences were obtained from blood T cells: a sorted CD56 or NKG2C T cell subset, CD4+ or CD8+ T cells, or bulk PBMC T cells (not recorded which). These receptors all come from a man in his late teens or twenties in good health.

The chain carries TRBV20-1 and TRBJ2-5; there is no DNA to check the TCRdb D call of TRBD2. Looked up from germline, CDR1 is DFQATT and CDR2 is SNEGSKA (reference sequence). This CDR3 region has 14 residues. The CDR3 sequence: CSGIQSSGQETQYF.

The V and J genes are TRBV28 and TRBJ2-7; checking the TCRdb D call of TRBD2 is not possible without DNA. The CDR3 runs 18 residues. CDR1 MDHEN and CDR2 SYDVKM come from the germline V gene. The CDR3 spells CASSLGVASGRSSYEQYF.

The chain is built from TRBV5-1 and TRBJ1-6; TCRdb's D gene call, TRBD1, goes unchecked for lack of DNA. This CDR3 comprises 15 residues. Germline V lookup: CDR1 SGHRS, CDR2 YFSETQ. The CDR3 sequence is CASSLKGQGSSPLHF.

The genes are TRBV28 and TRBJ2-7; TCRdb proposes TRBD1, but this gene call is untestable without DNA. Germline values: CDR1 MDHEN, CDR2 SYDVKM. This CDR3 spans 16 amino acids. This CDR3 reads CASSRGTGGKTYEQYF.

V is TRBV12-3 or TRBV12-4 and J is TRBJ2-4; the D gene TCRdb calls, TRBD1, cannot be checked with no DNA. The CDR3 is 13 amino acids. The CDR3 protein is CASSYRVRNIQYF.

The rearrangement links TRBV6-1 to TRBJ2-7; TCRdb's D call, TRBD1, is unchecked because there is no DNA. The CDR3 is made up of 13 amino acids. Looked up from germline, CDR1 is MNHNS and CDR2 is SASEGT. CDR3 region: CASSGNREGEKYF.

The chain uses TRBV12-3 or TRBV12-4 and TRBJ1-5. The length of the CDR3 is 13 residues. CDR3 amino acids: CASSTPSNQPQHF.

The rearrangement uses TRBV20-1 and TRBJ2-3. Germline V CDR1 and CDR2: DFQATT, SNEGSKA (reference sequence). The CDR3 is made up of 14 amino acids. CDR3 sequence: CSAISILGTDTQYF.

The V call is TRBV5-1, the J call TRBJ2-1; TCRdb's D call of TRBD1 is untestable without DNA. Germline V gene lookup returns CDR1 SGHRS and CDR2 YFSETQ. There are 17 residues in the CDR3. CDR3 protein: CASSSSNAVTARGEQFF.

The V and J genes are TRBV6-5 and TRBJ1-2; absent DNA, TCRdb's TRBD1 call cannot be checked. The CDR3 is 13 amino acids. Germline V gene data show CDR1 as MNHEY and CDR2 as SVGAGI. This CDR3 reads CASSYNAGHGYTF.

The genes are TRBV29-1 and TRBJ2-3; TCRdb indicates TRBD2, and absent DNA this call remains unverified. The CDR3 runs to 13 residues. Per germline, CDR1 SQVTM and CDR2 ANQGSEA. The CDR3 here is CSVEAGRGDTQYF.

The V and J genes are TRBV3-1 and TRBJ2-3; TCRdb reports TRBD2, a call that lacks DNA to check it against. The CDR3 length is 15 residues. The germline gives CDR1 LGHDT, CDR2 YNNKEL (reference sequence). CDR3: CASSQGLAGTDTQYF.

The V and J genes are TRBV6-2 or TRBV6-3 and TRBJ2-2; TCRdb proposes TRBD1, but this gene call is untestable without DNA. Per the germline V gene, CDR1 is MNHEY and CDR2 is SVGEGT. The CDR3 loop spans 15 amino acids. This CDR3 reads CASSYRGHYTGELFF.

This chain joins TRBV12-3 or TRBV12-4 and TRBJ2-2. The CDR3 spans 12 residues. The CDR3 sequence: CASRWPTGELFF.

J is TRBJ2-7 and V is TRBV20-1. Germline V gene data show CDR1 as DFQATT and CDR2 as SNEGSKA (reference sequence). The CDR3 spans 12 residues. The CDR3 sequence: CSAKVDGYEQYF.

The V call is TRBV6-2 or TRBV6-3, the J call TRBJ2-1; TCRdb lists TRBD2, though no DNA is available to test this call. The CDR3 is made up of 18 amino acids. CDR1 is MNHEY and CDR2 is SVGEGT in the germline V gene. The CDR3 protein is CASGPYRLAGMINDEQFF.

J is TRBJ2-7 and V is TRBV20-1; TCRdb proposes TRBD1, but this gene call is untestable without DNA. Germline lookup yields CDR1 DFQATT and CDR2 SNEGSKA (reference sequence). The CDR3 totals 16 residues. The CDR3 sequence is CSAPPTRDRFSYEQYF.

The CDR3 spells CASSLSGTSLNEQFF. The chain carries TRBV5-6 and TRBJ2-1; TCRdb designates TRBD2, a call that cannot be tested without DNA. Germline lookup yields CDR1 SGHDT and CDR2 YYEEEE. CDR3 length equals 15 residues.

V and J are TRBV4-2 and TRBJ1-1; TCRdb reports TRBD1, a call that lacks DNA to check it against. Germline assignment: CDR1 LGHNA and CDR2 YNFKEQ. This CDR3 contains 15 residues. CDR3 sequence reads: CASSRDPHSGQMAFF.